What follows are 17 T cell receptor beta chains derived from one specimen sequenced in a study of blood T cell repertoires in COVID-19. Measured with immunoSEQ multiplex PCR; TCRdb has only the in-frame clones, and not every one. The sample has around 84,000 clones; approximately 80% are singletons. The sequenced material came from peripheral blood. Source of these receptors: a man older than 75 with active or convalescent COVID-19.

The J gene is TRBJ1-6, the V gene TRBV6-5; possible D gene TRBD1, 5 bases. Germline V CDR1 and CDR2: MNHEY, SVGAGI. Trimming shortened V by 2 bases and J by 7 bases, and 12 bases separated the two germline ends. The CDR3 sequence is 15 residues long. The CDR3 region has the DNA TGTGCCAGCAGTTACCACAGGCGGACGAATTCACCCCTCCACTTT. Its translation: CASSYHRRTNSPLHF.

This chain uses TRBV5-4 with TRBJ2-1, with D tentatively TRBD2 (5 bases). With 4 bases removed from V and 14 bases from J, the gap between germline ends came to 31 bases. Germline V CDR1 and CDR2: SGHNT, YYREEE (reference sequence). This CDR3 spans 17 amino acids. The CDR3 DNA reads as TGTGCCAGCAGCCCGGAGCCACGGGGAAGCACCCCCCAACCTAAGTTCTTC. This encodes CASSPEPRGSTPQPKFF.

This rearrangement joins TRBV19 to TRBJ1-4; D unclear. The CDR3 is 13 residues long. CDR1 is LNHDA and CDR2 is SQIVND in the germline V gene (reference sequence). Trimming left V 3 bases short and J 6 bases short, with 8 bases between. CDR3 bases: TGTGCCAGTAGTATCACAGTGGATGAAAAACTGTTTTTT. This translates into CASSITVDEKLFF.

CDR3 residues: CASRESRQEEGEAFF. The DNA for the CDR3 is TGCGCCAGCAGGGAGAGTAGGCAGGAAGAGGGTGAAGCTTTCTTT. The rearrangement joins TRBV5-1 to TRBJ1-1; D remains unclear. Per the germline V gene, CDR1 is SGHRS and CDR2 is YFSETQ. This CDR3 spans 15 amino acids. Trimming removed 5 bases from V and 7 bases from J, with 21 bases in between.

The V gene is TRBV24-1, the J gene TRBJ2-3; 8 bases agree with TRBD2. CDR3 length: 16 amino acids. Germline trimming cut 4 bases from V and 0 bases from J; bases unmatched to any gene: 5. Germline values: CDR1 KGHDR, CDR2 SFDVKD. The CDR3 DNA sequence: TGTGCCACCAGTGACCCGGGACTAGTAAGCACAGATACGCAGTATTTT. Protein: CATSDPGLVSTDTQYF.

The genes are TRBV18 and TRBJ1-1; TRBD1 is a possible D gene (6 bases). Germline assignment: CDR1 KGHSH and CDR2 LQKENI. The V end was cut by 4 bases, the J end by 1 base, with 7 bases between. This CDR3 is built from 13 residues. The CDR3 region is CASSQGQNTEAFF. The CDR3 DNA is TGTGCCAGCTCACAGGGACAGAACACTGAAGCTTTCTTT.

This chain links TRBV5-6 with TRBJ1-5; D remains unclear. V lost 0 bases to trimming and J lost 7 bases, with 14 bases between them. CDR3 length: 15 amino acids. Germline V gene data show CDR1 as SGHDT and CDR2 as YYEEEE. CDR3 DNA: TGTGCCAGCAGCTTGGTAGGAGGGCTCGAACAGCCCCAGCATTTT. It codes for CASSLVGGLEQPQHF.

This clone has only a few counts. This sequence joins TRBV9 and TRBJ2-2; TRBD2 aligns across 9 bases. CDR1 is SGDLS, CDR2 YYNGEE, per germline. The CDR3 consists of 16 residues. Trimming cost V 5 bases and J 2 bases; bases outside gene matches: 7. This CDR3 is CASSPLAGINTGELFF. CDR3 DNA sequence: TGTGCCAGCAGTCCCCTAGCGGGGATAAACACCGGGGAGCTGTTTTTT.

This chain joins TRBV10-1 and TRBJ2-3; 10 bases are shared with TRBD2. The length of the CDR3 is 15 residues. Germline V gene data show CDR1 as WNHNN and CDR2 as SYGVQD (reference sequence). V was pared by 2 bases and J by 1 base, with 0 bases of the junction left unmatched. The CDR3 DNA follows: TGCGCCAGCAGTGAGGGGACTAGCGGCACAGATACGCAGTATTTT. Its translation: CASSEGTSGTDTQYF.

This sequence joins TRBV4-1 and TRBJ2-2; 16 bases map to TRBD2. Losses at the gene ends were 0 bases for V and 6 bases for J; bases not matched to a gene: 4. The CDR3 is made up of 18 amino acids. Looked up from germline, CDR1 is MGHRA and CDR2 is YSYEKL. CDR3 bases: TGCGCCAGCAGCCAAGAGGGACTAGCGGGAGGGCCTGCCGGGGAGCTGTTTTTT. Protein sequence: CASSQEGLAGGPAGELFF.

The J gene is TRBJ2-2, the V gene TRBV5-1; TRBD2 might be the D (5 bases). Germline values: CDR1 SGHRS, CDR2 YFSETQ. The V gene lost 5 bases and the J gene lost 3 bases, with 11 bases spanning the gap. The CDR3 runs to 14 residues. This chain's CDR3 is CASRVTRDTGELFF. The CDR3 bases are TGCGCCAGCAGGGTAACTAGGGACACCGGGGAGCTGTTTTTT.

CDR3 residues: CASNFQGENTEAFF. CDR3 DNA sequence: TGTGCCAGCAATTTTCAGGGGGAAAACACTGAAGCTTTCTTT. The V gene is TRBV2, the J gene TRBJ1-1; 7 bases line up with TRBD1. Germline lookup yields CDR1 SNHLY and CDR2 FYNNEI. V dropped 7 bases and J dropped 2; count of bases not matched to a gene: 7. This CDR3 contains 14 residues.

The chain is built from TRBV3-1 (or the pseudogene TRBV3-2) and TRBJ1-5; 7 bases match TRBD1. Germline loops: CDR1 LGHDT, CDR2 YNNKEL (reference sequence). The V and J ends lost 2 bases and 6 bases, in that order; junction bases with no gene match: 4. The CDR3 consists of 14 residues. CDR3 DNA sequence: TGTGCCAGCAGCCAAAAGACAGGGAGTCAGCCCCAGCATTTT. It encodes CASSQKTGSQPQHF.

V and J are TRBV19 and TRBJ1-2; 9 bases align to TRBD1. Trimming cost V 10 bases and J 4 bases; bases outside gene matches: 4. This CDR3 has 12 amino acids. Germline CDR1 and CDR2: LNHDA and SQIVND (reference sequence). CDR3 in amino acids: CAIWTGAYGYTF. Here the CDR3 DNA reads TGTGCCATATGGACAGGGGCCTATGGCTACACCTTC.

The rearrangement links TRBV29-1 to TRBJ2-2; the D gene is possibly TRBD2 (6 bases). Germline CDR1 and CDR2: SQVTM and ANQGSEA. The V gene lost 2 bases and the J gene lost 2 bases, with 12 bases spanning the gap. The CDR3 is made up of 15 amino acids. The CDR3 bases are TGCAGCGTTGAATATGGAGGGGTTAACACCGGGGAGCTGTTTTTT. It encodes CSVEYGGVNTGELFF.

This clone was observed a few times. The rearrangement joins TRBV13 to TRBJ1-1; TRBD1 might be the D (5 bases). Looked up from germline, CDR1 is PRHDT and CDR2 is FYEKMQ (reference sequence). Trimming left V 3 bases short and J 3 bases short, with 11 bases between. This CDR3 spans 14 amino acids. In nucleotides, the CDR3 is TGTGCCAGCAGCTTGCGGGGGTGGGACACTGAAGCTTTCTTT. This translates into CASSLRGWDTEAFF. The full variable domain, with the rest looked up from reference TRBV13 and TRBJ1-1, is AAGVIQSPRHLIKEKRETATLKCYPIPRHDTVYWYQQGPGQDPQFLISFYEKMQSDKGSIPDRFSAQQFSDYHSELNMSSLELGDSALYFCASSLRGWDTEAFFGQGTRLTVV.

This clone has only one observation. The chain recombines TRBV19 with TRBJ1-4; D might be TRBD1 (6 bases). Germline V lookup: CDR1 LNHDA, CDR2 SQIVND (reference sequence). The CDR3 totals 13 residues. V was shortened by 5 bases and J by 5 bases, with 9 bases between the two germline ends. DNA for the CDR3: TGTGCCAGTAGTGTGGACAGAAATGAAAAACTGTTTTTT. Translation: CASSVDRNEKLFF.